This T cell receptor beta chain emerged from a study of molecular identifiers for immune sequencing clone quantification. Study at large: With replicates, the RNA of about 21,000 or 97,000 naive CD8 cells was split five ways and four were sequenced.

Study findings and constraints: Barcode-sharing identical TCR molecules could underestimate highly expanded clone sizes. Spiked Jurkat TCR RNA equivalent to one cell was reportedly detectable in about a million naive cells.

The CDR3 is made up of 14 amino acids. Germline CDR1 and CDR2: MNHEY and SVGEGT. V was trimmed by 6 bases and J by 5 bases, leaving 17 bases between them. This clonotype was seen more than once but under ten times. The antigen remains unidentified. The authors sorted naive CD8 T cells as CD8+CD4-CCR7+CD45RA+. Using its own MiXCR run on the PCR reads, TCRdb lists one record per CDR3 protein. Of around 300,000 distinct CDR3 sequences in the sample, about 22% are singletons; the top ten hold 0.74%. Sequenced material: naive CD8+ T cells from blood, with Jurkat cell RNA spiked in. Subset denoted: FACS-sorted CD8+CD4-CCR7+CD45RA+ naive T cells. This receptor was taken from a human donor in good health. Some libraries in this study had Jurkat cell RNA spiked in. The chain has TRBV6-2 or TRBV6-3 and TRBJ2-7, with D perhaps matching TRBD2 (6 bases). The CDR3 loop reads CASSSVWGGDEQYF. In DNA, the CDR3 is TGTGCCAGCAGCTCCGTCTGGGGCGGGGACGAGCAGTACTTC.